The 25 T cell receptor beta chains below come from one sample, sequenced in a study of OX40 agonist ivuxolimab in advanced cancers. The library was built by means of the immunoSEQ multiplex PCR assay. TCRdb provides this immuneACCESS table in a form limited to in-frame rearrangements. Some clones are lacking; in checked studies, under half of them reflect an unresolved V gene, and why the rest are absent is not known. Within this sample are about 29,000 clones, with 92% of them counted one time only. Of the sample, 9.4% falls within the top ten clones. The specimen was CD4+ or CD8+ T cells sorted from blood, collected in a trial of the OX40 agonist ivuxolimab. The receptors stem from an adult with an advanced solid tumor such as melanoma, head and neck, liver or kidney cancer.

V and J are TRBV19 and TRBJ1-1, with D unclear. Trimming removed 2 bases from V and 1 base from J, with 11 bases in between. The CDR3 has 15 amino acids. Germline CDR1 and CDR2: LNHDA and SQIVND (reference sequence). The CDR3 loop is CASSISPGQNTEAFF. In DNA form, the CDR3 reads TGTGCCAGTAGTATATCCCCCGGGCAGAACACTGAAGCTTTCTTT.

This clone was found a few times. The rearrangement links TRBV11-2 to TRBJ2-2; no clear D gene. Germline values: CDR1 SGHAT, CDR2 FQNNGV. The CDR3 consists of 12 residues. The V end lost 1 base, the J end lost 7 bases, and 4 bases lay between the germline ends. CDR3: CASSLGSGELFF. CDR3 sequence (DNA): TGTGCCAGCAGCTTAGGGAGCGGGGAGCTGTTTTTT.

This sequence joins TRBV4-1 and TRBJ1-1; a possible D gene is TRBD1 (5 bases). Trimming pared 4 bases from V and 4 bases from J, leaving 19 bases between. The CDR3 is made up of 16 amino acids. Germline V gene sequence: CDR1 MGHRA, CDR2 YSYEKL. In DNA, the CDR3 is TGCGCCAGCAGCCCGCAGCCCGGGGGTTGGGGCACTGAAGCTTTCTTT. Translation: CASSPQPGGWGTEAFF.

The chain's CDR3 is CSVGGQVYGYTF. CDR3 DNA sequence: TGCAGCGTTGGGGGACAGGTCTATGGCTACACCTTC. The gene calls are TRBV29-1 and TRBJ1-2; 8 positions match TRBD1. The V gene end was trimmed by 4 bases and the J gene end by 4 bases; junction bases not matched to a gene: 2. CDR1 and CDR2 (germline): SQVTM, ANQGSEA. The length of the CDR3 is 12 residues.

CDR3 protein: CASSQDPNGLNTEAFF. The CDR3 DNA sequence: TGCGCCAGCAGCCAAGATCCTAACGGACTGAACACTGAAGCTTTCTTT. J is TRBJ1-1 and V is TRBV4-1; D is unclear. Germline loops: CDR1 MGHRA, CDR2 YSYEKL. CDR3 size: 16 residues. V lost 0 bases, J lost 0 bases, and 11 bases lay in between.

In its sample, this clone was seen once. The chain joins TRBV5-1 to TRBJ2-3; 13 nucleotides align to TRBD2. Germline CDR1 SGHRS, CDR2 YFSETQ. The CDR3 contains 19 residues. J was trimmed by 5 bases and V by 2 bases; bases with no gene match: 14. The CDR3 DNA sequence: TGCGCCAGCAGCTTTGGACTAGCGGGGGCTCTTAGTTTTAAAGATACGCAGTATTTT. Translating gives CASSFGLAGALSFKDTQYF. The full variable domain, with the rest looked up from reference TRBV5-1 and TRBJ2-3, is KAGVTQTPRYLIKTRGQQVTLSCSPISGHRSVSWYQQTPGQGLQFLFEYFSETQRNKGNFPGRFSGRQFSNSRSEMNVSTLELGDSALYLCASSFGLAGALSFKDTQYFGPGTRLTVL.

V is TRBV19 and J is TRBJ2-3; no clear D gene. Trimming took 3 bases from V and 4 from J, leaving 5 bases between them. Germline V lookup: CDR1 LNHDA, CDR2 SQIVND (reference sequence). The CDR3 has 12 amino acids. The CDR3 nucleotides read TGTGCCAGTAGTATTTCCCCAGATACGCAGTATTTT. Its translation is CASSISPDTQYF.

V usage is TRBV7-9 and J usage is TRBJ2-1, with 7 bases that match TRBD1. There are 12 residues in the CDR3. CDR1 is SEHNR, CDR2 FQNEAQ, per germline (reference sequence). Germline trimming cut 3 bases from V and 14 bases from J; bases unmatched to any gene: 7. The DNA for the CDR3 is TGTGCCAGCAGCTTCCTAAAGGGGGCCGAGTTCTTC. Residues: CASSFLKGAEFF.

The chain couples TRBV29-1 to TRBJ2-1; 9 positions match TRBD1. The V gene's germline CDR1 is SQVTM and CDR2 ANQGSEA. There are 13 residues in the CDR3. J gave up 7 bases and V 5 bases, and 6 bases lay outside the gene matches. The DNA of the CDR3 is TGCAGCGTTACAGGGGGCAGGCAGAATGAGCAGTTCTTC. Translation: CSVTGGRQNEQFF.

The genes are TRBV6-5 and TRBJ1-1; weak D call: TRBD1 (5 bases). This CDR3 has 13 residues. V lost 3 bases and J lost 6, with 11 bases in between. The germline V gene encodes CDR1 MNHEY and CDR2 SVGAGI. CDR3 region: CASSYGGVAEAFF. CDR3 nucleotides: TGTGCCAGCAGTTATGGGGGTGTCGCTGAAGCTTTCTTT.

The chain is built from TRBV14 and TRBJ1-3; possible D gene TRBD1, 5 bases. Looked up from germline, CDR1 is SGHDN and CDR2 is FVKESK. The CDR3 is 16 amino acids. V lost 0 bases, J lost 0 bases, and 9 bases lay in between. CDR3: CASSQDRTTSGNTIYF. The CDR3 DNA follows: TGTGCCAGCAGCCAAGATAGGACAACCTCTGGAAACACCATATATTTT.

The chain joins TRBV9 to TRBJ2-1; D call uncertain. The CDR3 has 16 amino acids. Germline CDR1 and CDR2: SGDLS and YYNGEE. Trimming left V 0 bases short and J 1 base short, with 11 bases between. CDR3 DNA: TGTGCCAGCAGCGTAGTTAGGCAGACTTCCTACAATGAGCAGTTCTTC. It yields the protein CASSVVRQTSYNEQFF.

The rearrangement joins TRBV14 to TRBJ2-7; the match to TRBD1 covers 9 bases. Losses at the gene ends were 1 base for V and 0 bases for J; bases not matched to a gene: 1. CDR3 length: 15 residues. The V gene's germline CDR1 is SGHDN and CDR2 FVKESK. The CDR3: CASSQGQGGSYEQYF. The CDR3 nucleotides read TGTGCCAGCAGCCAAGGACAGGGGGGCTCCTACGAGCAGTACTTC.

This clone was picked up one time. The chain links TRBV5-1 to TRBJ1-1; a weak D match, TRBD1 (5 bases). From germline, CDR1 is SGHRS and CDR2 YFSETQ. Trimming removed 4 bases from V and 3 bases from J, with 22 bases in between. The CDR3 loop spans 17 amino acids. CDR3 bases: TGCGCCAGCAGCCCGTCGCATAGAGGGGCTCTCTACACTGAAGCTTTCTTT. Its protein is CASSPSHRGALYTEAFF.

This chain uses TRBV6-1 with TRBJ1-3; D gene ambiguous. This CDR3 spans 13 amino acids. V lost 7 bases and J lost 0, with 7 bases in between. CDR1 is MNHNS and CDR2 is SASEGT in the germline V gene. The CDR3 nucleotides are TGTGCCAGCACTCAGAGCTCTGGAAACACCATATATTTT. It encodes CASTQSSGNTIYF.

In this sample, this clone turned up once. CDR3 protein: CASSPEALAVYNEQFF. In nucleotides, the CDR3 is TGTGCCAGCAGCCCCGAGGCACTAGCGGTCTACAATGAGCAGTTCTTC. The genes are TRBV4-2 and TRBJ2-1, with 8 bases that match TRBD2. The CDR3 covers 16 residues. The V gene end was trimmed by 4 bases and the J gene end by 3 bases; junction bases not matched to a gene: 8. CDR1 is LGHNA, CDR2 YNFKEQ, per germline.

V and J are TRBV9 and TRBJ2-5, with 9 bases aligning to TRBD1. With V trimmed by 3 bases and J by 3 bases, 12 bases remained unmatched. CDR1 is SGDLS, CDR2 YYNGEE, per germline. The CDR3 has 17 residues. DNA of the CDR3: TGTGCCAGCAGCGCTGCTCCCAGGACAGGGGAAAAAGAGACCCAGTACTTC. Amino acids: CASSAAPRTGEKETQYF. The full variable domain, completed using reference TRBV9 and TRBJ2-5, is DSGVTQTPKHLITATGQRVTLRCSPRSGDLSVYWYQQSLDQGLQFLIQYYNGEERAKGNILERFSAQQFPDLHSELNLSSLELGDSALYFCASSAAPRTGEKETQYFGPGTRLLVL.

By share of the sample, this clone is medium-sized. The rearrangement links TRBV21-1 to TRBJ2-6. TRBV21-1 is marked as a pseudogene. CDR3 length: 15 residues. The CDR3 nucleotides read TGTGCCAGCAGCACCCTTGAAACTGGGGCCAACGTCCTGACTTTC. Translation: CASSTLETGANVLTF.

This clone has just one count. The chain has TRBV4-2 and TRBJ2-5; D uncertain. The CDR3 has 15 residues. V lost 4 bases, J lost 1 base, and 13 bases lay in between. Per germline, CDR1 LGHNA and CDR2 YNFKEQ. Here the CDR3 reads CASSLLNSFQETQYF. In nucleotides, the CDR3 is TGTGCCAGCAGCCTCTTAAACAGTTTCCAAGAGACCCAGTACTTC.

V gene TRBV4-2 combines with J gene TRBJ1-1, with 7 bases that match TRBD1. The CDR3 extends over 14 amino acids. The germline CDR1 and CDR2 sequences are LGHNA and YNFKEQ. Trimming took 5 bases from V and 1 from J; bases not matched to a gene: 4. The CDR3 region is CASSFGQANTEAFF. CDR3 coding DNA: TGTGCCAGCAGCTTCGGACAGGCGAACACTGAAGCTTTCTTT.

The J gene is TRBJ2-1, the V gene TRBV6-5, with D maybe TRBD2 (6 bases). V was cut by 5 bases and J by 3 bases, with 14 bases left in between. This CDR3 region has 15 residues. Per the germline V gene, CDR1 is MNHEY and CDR2 is SVGAGI. The CDR3 sequence is CASSPRDWLYNEQFF. The CDR3 DNA reads as TGTGCCAGCAGTCCCCGGGACTGGCTCTACAATGAGCAGTTCTTC.

The chain combines TRBV7-9 with TRBJ2-7, with 10 bases matching TRBD2. The CDR3 extends over 15 amino acids. CDR1 and CDR2 (germline): SEHNR, FQNEAQ (reference sequence). J gave up 3 bases and V 5 bases, and 7 bases lay outside the gene matches. The CDR3 DNA is TGTGCCAGCAGCCCGCTAGCGGGAGATCTCTACGAGCAGTACTTC. It encodes CASSPLAGDLYEQYF.

This clone was seen a few times. V and J are TRBV6-1 and TRBJ1-4; maybe TRBD1 (6 bases). The germline CDR1 and CDR2 sequences are MNHNS and SASEGT. The V end was cut by 2 bases, the J end by 5 bases, with 9 bases between. The CDR3 spans 14 residues. The CDR3 reads CASSERRGNEKLFF. In nucleotides, the CDR3 is TGTGCCAGCAGTGAAAGGAGGGGGAATGAAAAACTGTTTTTT.

This clone is a singleton in its sample. This sequence joins TRBV27 and TRBJ2-5; D not certain. Germline loops: CDR1 MNHEY, CDR2 SMNVEV (reference sequence). The V end was cut by 3 bases, the J end by 6 bases, with 14 bases between. The CDR3 has 14 residues. The CDR3 protein is CASSFLGSGKTQYF. The CDR3 DNA is TGTGCCAGCAGTTTCCTAGGGTCGGGCAAGACCCAGTACTTC.

This clone has more than one count but fewer than ten. CDR3 coding DNA: TGTGCCAGTAACCCTCTAGCGGGAGGTACCGATGAGCAGTTCTTC. It yields the protein CASNPLAGGTDEQFF. The genes are TRBV19 and TRBJ2-1; 11 positions agree with TRBD2. This CDR3 region has 15 residues. V was pared by 7 bases and J by 8 bases, with 10 bases of the junction left unmatched. CDR1 and CDR2 (germline): LNHDA, SQIVND (reference sequence).